These 22 T cell receptor beta chains originate from one sample sequenced in a study of blood T cell repertoires in COVID-19 (dated by TCRdb to 2018 to 2020). The receptor library was made with the immunoSEQ multiplex PCR assay. Entries here come from immuneACCESS through TCRdb and include only in-frame sequences with V and J called. Some clones fail to appear in such tables; in the studies checked, an unresolved V gene covers under half of the shortfall, and the cause of the remainder is unknown. The sample profile shows some 250,000 clones; roughly 90% of them were found once. In total, the top ten clones hold 2% to 2.5% of the sample. Specimen: PBMCs or T cells enriched from blood (not recorded which). These receptors were collected from a woman aged 40 to 50 with acute COVID-19.

This sequence joins TRBV7-9 and TRBJ2-7; a weak D match, TRBD2 (5 bases). With 6 bases removed from V and 5 bases from J, the gap between germline ends came to 11 bases. Germline CDR1 SEHNR, CDR2 FQNEAQ (reference sequence). The CDR3 is 12 amino acids. The CDR3 here is CASSPGRNEQYF. CDR3 nucleotides: TGTGCCAGCAGTCCGGGGAGAAACGAGCAGTACTTC.

The chain carries TRBV30 and TRBJ1-5; D remains unclear. Trimming removed 3 bases from V and 6 bases from J, with 15 bases in between. Germline values: CDR1 GTSNPN, CDR2 SVGIG (reference sequence). The CDR3 is made up of 14 amino acids. CDR3 sequence: CAWSATNGGQPQHF. CDR3 bases: TGTGCCTGGAGCGCCACCAATGGAGGTCAGCCCCAGCATTTT.

This clone was seen a few times. The chain combines TRBV5-8 with TRBJ1-6; D perhaps matches TRBD1 (5 bases). V dropped 8 bases and J dropped 9 bases, with 18 bases sitting between them. Per germline, CDR1 SGHTS and CDR2 YDEGEE. The CDR3 consists of 14 residues. The CDR3: CASEAGEGSSPLHF. The CDR3 coding sequence is TGTGCCAGTGAAGCGGGGGAGGGAAGTTCACCCCTCCACTTT. Full variable domain (rest looked up from reference TRBV5-8 and TRBJ1-6): EAGVTQSPTHLIKTRGQQATLRCSPISGHTSVYWYQQALGLGLQFLLWYDEGEERNRGNFPPRFSGRQFPNYSSELNVNALELEDSALYLCASEAGEGSSPLHFGNGTRLTVT.

This clone was seen a handful of times. The chain employs TRBV3-1 (or the pseudogene TRBV3-2) and TRBJ2-3; D ambiguous. Trimming stripped 5 bases from V and 0 bases from J, with 6 bases between. Per germline, CDR1 LGHDT and CDR2 YNNKEL (reference sequence). The CDR3 extends over 13 amino acids. The CDR3 here is CASSKQSTDTQYF. In DNA, the CDR3 is TGTGCCAGCAGCAAACAGAGCACAGATACGCAGTATTTT.

The chain carries TRBV4-1 and TRBJ1-2; D is possibly TRBD1 (6 bases). Germline V CDR1 and CDR2: MGHRA, YSYEKL. This CDR3 region has 14 residues. V dropped 5 bases and J dropped 5 bases, with 15 bases sitting between them. The DNA of the CDR3 is TGCGCCAGCAGCTACGAGGACAGAACTTATGGCTACACCTTC. Translating gives CASSYEDRTYGYTF.

The chain is built from TRBV12-3 or TRBV12-4 and TRBJ1-1, with unresolved D. This CDR3 comprises 12 residues. The V end was cut by 3 bases, the J end by 6 bases, with 8 bases between. DNA of the CDR3: TGTGCCAGCAGTTTCGGCCAGGCTGAAGCTTTCTTT. It codes for CASSFGQAEAFF.

This clone was observed a single time. CDR3 sequence: CASSYDNYEQYF. The CDR3 nucleotides read TGTGCCAGCAGTTACGACAACTACGAGCAGTACTTC. The gene calls are TRBV6-5 and TRBJ2-7; no definite D call. CDR3 length: 12 amino acids. Germline CDR1 and CDR2: MNHEY and SVGAGI. Trimming removed 2 bases from V and 3 bases from J, with 5 bases in between.

The rearrangement links TRBV6-5 to TRBJ2-3, with D maybe TRBD2 (6 bases). V shed 5 bases and J shed 4 bases, with 13 bases lying between them. Germline CDR1 and CDR2: MNHEY and SVGAGI. The CDR3 runs to 14 residues. The CDR3 bases are TGTGCCAGCAGTCCCCTGACGGGGGCAGATACGCAGTATTTT. This gives the protein CASSPLTGADTQYF.

The rearrangement joins TRBV4-1 to TRBJ2-7; a possible D gene is TRBD1 (5 bases). The V gene lost 0 bases and the J gene lost 3 bases, with 9 bases spanning the gap. This CDR3 region has 14 residues. Germline assignment: CDR1 MGHRA and CDR2 YSYEKL. CDR3 in amino acids: CASSQDQGNYEQYF. The CDR3 nucleotides are TGCGCCAGCAGCCAAGATCAGGGAAACTACGAGCAGTACTTC.

V is TRBV2 and J is TRBJ2-1; TRBD2 aligns across 8 bases. Germline V lookup: CDR1 SNHLY, CDR2 FYNNEI. The junction had 10 bases not matched to a gene; V was cut back by 8 bases and J by 7 bases. The CDR3 runs to 14 residues. This CDR3 reads CASGDGRAPNEQFF. DNA of the CDR3: TGTGCCAGCGGGGACGGGAGGGCCCCTAATGAGCAGTTCTTC. Full variable domain (missing parts from reference TRBV2 and TRBJ2-1): EPEVTQTPSHQVTQMGQEVILRCVPISNHLYFYWYRQILGQKVEFLVSFYNNEISEKSEIFDDQFSVERPDGSNFTLKIRSTKLEDSAMYFCASGDGRAPNEQFFGPGTRLTVL.

In its sample, this clone was seen a few times. The chain couples TRBV2 to TRBJ2-7, with TRBD1 matching 11 bases. The CDR3 spans 14 residues. Germline assignment: CDR1 SNHLY and CDR2 FYNNEI. Unmatched junction bases numbered 7, after V lost 9 bases and J lost 3 bases. CDR3 sequence (DNA): TGTGCCAGAAGCCGGACAGGGGGCGGCTACGAGCAGTACTTC. Translation: CARSRTGGGYEQYF.

This chain links TRBV28 with TRBJ1-2, with D possibly TRBD1 on 5 matching bases. Per germline, CDR1 MDHEN and CDR2 SYDVKM. The V gene lost 1 base and the J gene lost 8 bases, with 11 bases spanning the gap. There are 13 residues in the CDR3. The CDR3: CASSLSAGWGYTF. DNA for the CDR3: TGTGCCAGCAGTTTATCGGCAGGGTGGGGCTACACCTTC.

The V call is TRBV18, the J call TRBJ2-7, with 9 bases that match TRBD2. Germline CDR1 is KGHSH and CDR2 is LQKENI. The V segment lost 3 bases and the J segment 2 bases; nucleotides outside the gene matches: 2. CDR3 length: 14 residues. CDR3 DNA sequence: TGTGCCAGCTCACCTAGCGGGGGTCCCTACGAGCAGTACTTC. Translated: CASSPSGGPYEQYF.

This chain joins TRBV5-6 and TRBJ1-1; 7 nucleotides agree with TRBD1. J was trimmed by 5 bases and V by 5 bases; bases with no gene match: 9. The CDR3 runs 14 residues. CDR1 and CDR2 (germline): SGHDT, YYEEEE. The CDR3 is CASRLRTGGTEAFF. The CDR3 region has the DNA TGTGCCAGCAGACTACGGACAGGTGGAACTGAAGCTTTCTTT.

This clone came up once. Other DNA sequences within the sample encode an identical CDR3. The CDR3 DNA sequence: TGCGCCAGCAGCTTCCAGGGGAACACTGAAGCTTTCTTT. This translates into CASSFQGNTEAFF. The chain is built from TRBV5-1 and TRBJ1-1; D perhaps matches TRBD1 (5 bases). V dropped 2 bases and J dropped 1 base, with 6 bases sitting between them. The germline V gene encodes CDR1 SGHRS and CDR2 YFSETQ. This CDR3 is built from 13 residues.

Regarding this clone: Other DNA sequences in the same sample also yield this CDR3. V usage is TRBV5-1 and J usage is TRBJ2-7; TRBD2 agrees at 10 bases. Per germline, CDR1 SGHRS and CDR2 YFSETQ. The trim removed 5 bases at V and 0 bases at J, leaving 11 bases unmatched. The CDR3 runs 17 residues. The CDR3 protein is CASSASGGRGSSYEQYF. CDR3 DNA: TGCGCCAGCAGTGCTAGCGGGGGTCGGGGGAGCTCCTACGAGCAGTACTTC.

Comments on this clone: The same CDR3 arises from other DNA sequences in this sample as well. This rearrangement joins TRBV18 to TRBJ1-2, with D maybe TRBD1 (5 bases). In germline, CDR1 is KGHSH, CDR2 LQKENI. CDR3 length: 13 amino acids. The V end lost 3 bases, the J end lost 3 bases, and 8 bases lay between the germline ends. In DNA, the CDR3 is TGTGCCAGCTCACCCGGGGGAGACTATGGCTACACCTTC. Translation: CASSPGGDYGYTF.

The chain employs TRBV5-6 and TRBJ1-6, with unresolved D. The CDR3 extends over 15 amino acids. Trimming stripped 0 bases from V and 0 bases from J, with 4 bases between. Looked up from germline, CDR1 is SGHDT and CDR2 is YYEEEE. The CDR3 bases are TGTGCCAGCAGCTTGGGGAGCTCCTATAATTCACCCCTCCACTTT. Translating it yields CASSLGSSYNSPLHF. Full variable domain (missing parts from reference TRBV5-6 and TRBJ1-6): DAGVTQSPTHLIKTRGQQVTLRCSPKSGHDTVSWYQQALGQGPQFIFQYYEEEERQRGNFPDRFSGHQFPNYSSELNVNALLLGDSALYLCASSLGSSYNSPLHFGNGTRLTVT.

The chain is built from TRBV4-3 and TRBJ1-2, with D perhaps matching TRBD1 (6 bases). The V end lost 7 bases, the J end lost 2 bases, and 14 bases lay between the germline ends. This CDR3 is built from 14 residues. Germline CDR1 reads LGHNA; CDR2 reads YSLEER. In DNA form, the CDR3 reads TGCGCCAGCATCATTTACACAGGGAACTATGGCTACACCTTC. This translates into CASIIYTGNYGYTF.

V usage is TRBV2 and J usage is TRBJ2-2; D uncertain. This CDR3 contains 13 residues. Looked up from germline, CDR1 is SNHLY and CDR2 is FYNNEI. Trimming took off 8 bases at V and 4 bases at J, with 11 bases between the two ends. In DNA form, the CDR3 reads TGTGCCAGCGTAAAGTCGGGCACCGGGGAGCTGTTTTTT. This codes for CASVKSGTGELFF.

Only one count was recorded for this clone. This rearrangement joins TRBV3-1 (or the pseudogene TRBV3-2) to TRBJ1-2; 8 bases line up with TRBD1. CDR1 and CDR2 (germline): LGHDT, YNNKEL (reference sequence). The CDR3 totals 15 residues. V lost 0 bases, J lost 5 bases, and 5 bases stayed unmatched. Here the CDR3 reads CASSQDDRGGYGYTF. In DNA form, the CDR3 reads TGTGCCAGCAGCCAAGATGACAGGGGAGGGTATGGCTACACCTTC.

The gene calls are TRBV2 and TRBJ2-7; D perhaps matches TRBD1 (5 bases). Germline V gene sequence: CDR1 SNHLY, CDR2 FYNNEI. This CDR3 has 15 amino acids. V was cut by 7 bases and J by 0 bases, with 16 bases left in between. The CDR3 DNA follows: TGTGCCAGCACCCCAGGGTCGCCGAGCTCCTACGAGCAGTACTTC. Translating it yields CASTPGSPSSYEQYF.